This TCR beta chain was captured by sequencing in a study of cytomegalovirus exposure and HLA in healthy donors. Study in general: The Caucasian-associated ancestry cluster held over 65% of roughly 400 genotyped donors. Findings of the study overall: Productive rates of about 87% or about 30% were seen for most TCR beta V segments in an earlier analysis. Highest at DRB1 and lowest at HLA-C, TCR association rates differed among HLA loci in a later analysis.

A word on this clone: No antigen is known for it.

Primers: 60 Vbeta forward and 13 Jbeta reverse. Sequencing was performed with immunoSEQ multiplex PCR; in TCRdb, only in-frame clones are kept and a portion is missing. The repertoire has about 89,000 clones, 85% of them found once; the top ten carry 6.5% to 9%. The CDR3 runs 15 residues. The junction had 7 bases not matched to a gene; V was cut back by 6 bases and J by 5 bases. Germline loops: CDR1 MRHNA, CDR2 SNTAGT. The chain combines TRBV6-4 with TRBJ2-4; 10 nucleotides match TRBD1. The clonotype comes from a man in his forties in good health and CMV-seropositive. The sample taken for sequencing was PBMCs. The CDR3 protein is CASRYDRGRENIQYF. DNA for the CDR3: TGTGCCAGCAGGTATGACAGGGGGCGTGAAAACATTCAGTACTTC.